This is a list of T cell receptor beta chains from one sample in a study of a mutant IDH1 vaccine in newly diagnosed glioma. Clones were read by immunoSEQ multiplex PCR, and TCRdb kept only the in-frame ones, dropping some. The table includes 30,000 to 45,000 clones, 91% detected once. Antigens for these TCRs are unknown. Specimen: PBMCs, collected from a glioma patient whose treatment included an IDH1 peptide vaccine. The receptor set was obtained from a middle-aged man with glioma. The CDR3 runs from the conserved cysteine through the conserved F or W. The order of the fields is CDR3 protein, D gene, V gene, clone size, J gene. A D gene is named only where the DNA matches it firmly. A row's size may be missing; if present it is once, few, many or a size class.

CASQIGGDTEAFF	.	TRBV5-5	.	TRBJ1-1
CASSPRAGEVEQYF	TRBD2	TRBV11-2	.	TRBJ2-7
CASSLVGENTGELFF	.	TRBV5-1	.	TRBJ2-2
CASSRTGTSGSQAYEQYF	TRBD2	TRBV27	.	TRBJ2-7
CASVLYNEQFF	.	TRBV27	.	TRBJ2-1
CASSMGGWEGRQETQYF	TRBD2	TRBV5-1	.	TRBJ2-5
CASSVSGSSYNEQFF	TRBD2	TRBV9	once	TRBJ2-1
CASSLWAGGTYEQYF	.	TRBV7-2	.	TRBJ2-7
CASRQAGETQYF	TRBD2	TRBV19	.	TRBJ2-5
CASSPGQGNTGELFF	TRBD1	TRBV4-2	.	TRBJ2-2
CASCGTSGSPYNEQFF	TRBD2	TRBV27	.	TRBJ2-1
CASSLVAGAYEQYF	TRBD2	TRBV14	.	TRBJ2-7
CASSSGLAATDTQYF	TRBD2	TRBV9	.	TRBJ2-3
CASSHGTGISYEQYF	.	TRBV4-3	.	TRBJ2-7
CASSTGQRTNEKLFF	.	TRBV7-2	.	TRBJ1-4
CASARRASQTGEQFF	.	TRBV19	few	TRBJ2-1
CASSRQVGYEQYF	.	TRBV6-1	.	TRBJ2-7
CASRPRLAQTYEQYF	TRBD2	TRBV7-2	.	TRBJ2-7
CASSLARAGDDTDTQYF	.	TRBV5-1	.	TRBJ2-3
CASSPGRANTEAFF	.	TRBV7-9	.	TRBJ1-1
CASSPGGGLDTQYF	TRBD2	TRBV4-3	.	TRBJ2-3
CASSFAGQGTGELFF	TRBD1	TRBV5-1	.	TRBJ2-2
CASTWGGNTEAFF	.	TRBV2	.	TRBJ1-1
CASSPGLAVTDTQYF	TRBD2	TRBV18	.	TRBJ2-3
CSAPNYYMLF	.	TRBV20-1	.	TRBJ2-1
CASSLGRAETQYF	.	TRBV5-1	.	TRBJ2-5
CASSGTTGSVGETQYF	.	TRBV5-1	.	TRBJ2-5
CASSRSGGTEAFF	.	TRBV7-3	.	TRBJ1-1
CASSSWTLRDTQYF	.	TRBV4-1	.	TRBJ2-3
CASSGRGYF	.	TRBV6-6	.	TRBJ2-7
CASSFPGLYEQYF	.	TRBV7-2	.	TRBJ2-7
CSVEKGDTQYF	.	TRBV29-1	large	TRBJ2-3
CASSPETGAYEQYF	TRBD1	TRBV18	.	TRBJ2-7